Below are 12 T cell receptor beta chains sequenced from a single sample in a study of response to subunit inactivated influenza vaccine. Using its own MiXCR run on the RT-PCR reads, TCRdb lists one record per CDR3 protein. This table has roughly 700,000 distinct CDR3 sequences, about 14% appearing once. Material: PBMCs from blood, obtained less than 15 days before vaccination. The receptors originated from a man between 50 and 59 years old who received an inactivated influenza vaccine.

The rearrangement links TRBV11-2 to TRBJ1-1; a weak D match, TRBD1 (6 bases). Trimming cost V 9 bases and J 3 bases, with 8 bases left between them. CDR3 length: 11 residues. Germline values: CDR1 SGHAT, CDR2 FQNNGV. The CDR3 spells CASGGHTEAFF. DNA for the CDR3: TGTGCCAGTGGGGGGCACACTGAAGCTTTCTTT.

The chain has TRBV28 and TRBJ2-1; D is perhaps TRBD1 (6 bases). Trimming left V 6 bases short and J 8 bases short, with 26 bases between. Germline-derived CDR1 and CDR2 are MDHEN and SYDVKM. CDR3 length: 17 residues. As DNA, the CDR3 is TGTGCCAGCAGAGGGTTTGTAGGGGACCCCGAGGGGGATGAGCAGTTCTTC. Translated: CASRGFVGDPEGDEQFF.

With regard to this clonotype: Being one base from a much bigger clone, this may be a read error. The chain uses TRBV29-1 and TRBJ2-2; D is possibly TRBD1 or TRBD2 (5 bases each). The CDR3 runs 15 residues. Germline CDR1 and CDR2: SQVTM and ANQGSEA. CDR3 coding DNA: TGCAGCGTGGCCCTAGGGACGGGGAACACCGGGGACCTGTTTTTT. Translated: CSVALGTGNTGDLFF.

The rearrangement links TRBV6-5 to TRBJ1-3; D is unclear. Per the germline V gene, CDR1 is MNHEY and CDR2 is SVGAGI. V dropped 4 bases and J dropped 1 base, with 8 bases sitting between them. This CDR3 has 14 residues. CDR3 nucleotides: TGTGCCAGCAGTTCGAGTATTTCTGGAAACACCATATATTTT. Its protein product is CASSSSISGNTIYF.

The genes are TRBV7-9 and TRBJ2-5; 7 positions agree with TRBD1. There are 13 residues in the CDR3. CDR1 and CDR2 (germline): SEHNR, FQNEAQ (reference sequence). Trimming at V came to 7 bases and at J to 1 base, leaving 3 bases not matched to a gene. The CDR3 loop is CASKGTAQETQYF. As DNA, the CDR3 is TGTGCCAGCAAAGGGACAGCCCAAGAGACCCAGTACTTC.

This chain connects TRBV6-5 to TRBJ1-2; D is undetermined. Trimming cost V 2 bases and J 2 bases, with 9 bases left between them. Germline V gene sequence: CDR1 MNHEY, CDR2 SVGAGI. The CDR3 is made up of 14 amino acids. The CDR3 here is CASSYVSENYGYTF. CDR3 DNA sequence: TGTGCCAGCAGTTACGTCAGCGAAAACTATGGCTACACCTTC.

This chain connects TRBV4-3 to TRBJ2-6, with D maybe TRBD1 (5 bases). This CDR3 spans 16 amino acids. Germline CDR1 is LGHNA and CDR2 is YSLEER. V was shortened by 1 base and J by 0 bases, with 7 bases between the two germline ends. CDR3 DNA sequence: TGCGCCAGCAGCCAAGTTGGGGCCTCTGGGGCCAACGTCCTGACTTTC. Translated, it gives CASSQVGASGANVLTF.

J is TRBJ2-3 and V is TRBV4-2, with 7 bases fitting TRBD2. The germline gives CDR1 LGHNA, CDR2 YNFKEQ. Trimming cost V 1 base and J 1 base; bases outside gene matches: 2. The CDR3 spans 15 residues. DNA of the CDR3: TGTGCCAGCAGCCAAGGACTAGCCCGCACAGATACGCAGTATTTT. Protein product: CASSQGLARTDTQYF.

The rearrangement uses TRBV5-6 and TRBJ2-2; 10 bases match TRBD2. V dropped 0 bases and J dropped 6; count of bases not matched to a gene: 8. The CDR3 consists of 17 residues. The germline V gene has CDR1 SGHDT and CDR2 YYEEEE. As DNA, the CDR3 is TGTGCCAGCAGCTTGGACCCCCCTAGCGGGGGTTCCGGGGAGCTGTTTTTT. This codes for CASSLDPPSGGSGELFF.

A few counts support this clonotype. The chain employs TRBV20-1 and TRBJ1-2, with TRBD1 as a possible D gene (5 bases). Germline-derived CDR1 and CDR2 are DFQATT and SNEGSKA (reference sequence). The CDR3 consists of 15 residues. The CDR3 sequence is CSPSARVVNDYGYTF. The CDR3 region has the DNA TGCAGCCCCTCTGCCAGGGTGGTCAATGACTATGGCTACACCTTC.

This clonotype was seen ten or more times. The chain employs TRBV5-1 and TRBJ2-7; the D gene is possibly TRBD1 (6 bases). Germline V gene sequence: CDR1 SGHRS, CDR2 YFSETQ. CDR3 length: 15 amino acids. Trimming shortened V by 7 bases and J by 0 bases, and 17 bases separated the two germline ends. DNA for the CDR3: TGCGCCAGCGGGCCCGGACAGCCTCCCTCCTACGAGCAGTACTTC. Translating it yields CASGPGQPPSYEQYF.

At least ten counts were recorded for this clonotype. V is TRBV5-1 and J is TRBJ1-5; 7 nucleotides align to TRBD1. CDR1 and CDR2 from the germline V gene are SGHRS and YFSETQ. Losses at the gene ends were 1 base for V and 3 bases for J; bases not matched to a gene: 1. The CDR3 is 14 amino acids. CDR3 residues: CASSLTGDNQPQHF. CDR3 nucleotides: TGCGCCAGCAGCTTGACAGGGGACAATCAGCCCCAGCATTTT.